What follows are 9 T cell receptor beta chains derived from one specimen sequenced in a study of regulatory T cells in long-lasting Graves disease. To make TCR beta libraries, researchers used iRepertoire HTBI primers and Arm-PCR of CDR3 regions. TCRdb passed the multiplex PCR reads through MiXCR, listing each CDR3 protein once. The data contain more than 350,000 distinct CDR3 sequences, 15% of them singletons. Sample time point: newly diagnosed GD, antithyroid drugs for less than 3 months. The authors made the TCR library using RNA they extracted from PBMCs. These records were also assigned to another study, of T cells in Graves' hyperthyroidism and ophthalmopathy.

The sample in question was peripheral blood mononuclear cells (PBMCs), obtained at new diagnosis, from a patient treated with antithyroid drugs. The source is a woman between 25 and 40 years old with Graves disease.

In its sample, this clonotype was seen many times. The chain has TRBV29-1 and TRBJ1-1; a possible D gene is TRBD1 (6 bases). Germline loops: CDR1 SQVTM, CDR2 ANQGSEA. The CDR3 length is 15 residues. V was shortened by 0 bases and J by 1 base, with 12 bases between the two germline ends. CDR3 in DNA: TGCAGCGTTGAAGAGGGCAGGGGATGGAACACTGAAGCTTTCTTT. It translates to CSVEEGRGWNTEAFF.

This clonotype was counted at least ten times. Here the CDR3 reads CASTGGVSSYNSPLHF. In nucleotides, the CDR3 is TGTGCCAGCACTGGAGGGGTCAGCTCCTATAATTCACCCCTCCACTTT. The V and J genes are TRBV2 and TRBJ1-6; a weak D match, TRBD1 (5 bases). This CDR3 contains 16 residues. CDR1 and CDR2 (germline): SNHLY, FYNNEI. Trimming took off 7 bases at V and 0 bases at J, with 13 bases between the two ends.

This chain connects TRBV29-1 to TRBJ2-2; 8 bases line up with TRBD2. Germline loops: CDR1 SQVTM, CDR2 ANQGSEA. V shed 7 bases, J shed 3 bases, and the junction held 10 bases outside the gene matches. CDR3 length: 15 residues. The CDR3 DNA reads TGCAGCGGCCGTCGGGCAGCGGGAGACACCGGGGAGCTGTTTTTT. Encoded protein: CSGRRAAGDTGELFF.

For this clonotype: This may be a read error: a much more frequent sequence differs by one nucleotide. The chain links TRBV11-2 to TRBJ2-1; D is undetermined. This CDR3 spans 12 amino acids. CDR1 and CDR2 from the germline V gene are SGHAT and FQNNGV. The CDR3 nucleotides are TGTGCCAGCGGCGGCAGAACGAATGAGCAGCTCTTC. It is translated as CASGGRTNEQLF.

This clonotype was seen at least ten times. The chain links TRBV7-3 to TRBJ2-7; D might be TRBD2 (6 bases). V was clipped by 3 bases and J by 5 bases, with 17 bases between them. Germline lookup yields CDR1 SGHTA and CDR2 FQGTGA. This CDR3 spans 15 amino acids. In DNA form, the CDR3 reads TGTGCCAGCAGCTTGGGGGGAGGTGGAGTTGACGAGCAGTACTTC. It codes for CASSLGGGGVDEQYF.

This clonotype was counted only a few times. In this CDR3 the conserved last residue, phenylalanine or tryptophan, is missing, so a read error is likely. CDR3: CASSLEASGTYNEQFS. In DNA form, the CDR3 reads TGTGCCAGCAGCTTGGAGGCTAGCGGGACTTACAATGAGCAGTTCTCC. The gene calls are TRBV5-5 and TRBJ2-1, with 9 bases aligning to TRBD2. From germline, CDR1 is SGHKS and CDR2 YYEKEE (reference sequence). The CDR3 spans 16 residues. Trimming removed 0 bases from V and 4 bases from J; junction bases left unmatched: 5.

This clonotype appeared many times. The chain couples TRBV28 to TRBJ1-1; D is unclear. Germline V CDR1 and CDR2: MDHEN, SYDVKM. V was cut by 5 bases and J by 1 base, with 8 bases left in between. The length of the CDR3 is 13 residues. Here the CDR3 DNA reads TGTGCCAGCAGTCTACTGGGGAACACTGAAGCTTTCTTT. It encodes CASSLLGNTEAFF. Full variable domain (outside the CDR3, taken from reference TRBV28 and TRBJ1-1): DVKVTQSSRYLVKRTGEKVFLECVQDMDHENMFWYRQDPGLGLRLIYFSYDVKMKEKGDIPEGYSVSREKKERFSLILESASTNQTSMYLCASSLLGNTEAFFGQGTRLTVV.

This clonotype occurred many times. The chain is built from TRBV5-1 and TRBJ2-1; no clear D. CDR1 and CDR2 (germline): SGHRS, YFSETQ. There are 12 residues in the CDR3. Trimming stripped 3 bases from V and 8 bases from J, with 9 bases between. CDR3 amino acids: CASSWTVYEQFF. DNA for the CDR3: TGCGCCAGCAGCTGGACCGTTTATGAGCAGTTCTTC. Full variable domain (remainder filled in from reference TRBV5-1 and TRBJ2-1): KAGVTQTPRYLIKTRGQQVTLSCSPISGHRSVSWYQQTPGQGLQFLFEYFSETQRNKGNFPGRFSGRQFSNSRSEMNVSTLELGDSALYLCASSWTVYEQFFGPGTRLTVL.

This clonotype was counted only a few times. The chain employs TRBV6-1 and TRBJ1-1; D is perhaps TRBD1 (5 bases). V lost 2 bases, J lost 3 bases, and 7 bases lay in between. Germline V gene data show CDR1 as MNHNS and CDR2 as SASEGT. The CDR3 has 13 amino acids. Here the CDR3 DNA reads TGTGCCAGCAGTGAACAGGGTTACACTGAAGCTTTCTTT. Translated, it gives CASSEQGYTEAFF.